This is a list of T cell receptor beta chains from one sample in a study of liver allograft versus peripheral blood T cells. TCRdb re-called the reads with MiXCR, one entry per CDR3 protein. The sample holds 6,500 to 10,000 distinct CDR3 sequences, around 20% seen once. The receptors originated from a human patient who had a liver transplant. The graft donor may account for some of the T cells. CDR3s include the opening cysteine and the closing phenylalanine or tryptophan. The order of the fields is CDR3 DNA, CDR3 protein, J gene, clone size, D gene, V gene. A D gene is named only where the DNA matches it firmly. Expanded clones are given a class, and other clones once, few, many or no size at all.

CDR3nt: TGTGCCAGCAGTTTAAGACTGGTGTCTGGGGCCAACGTCCTGACTTTC
CDR3aa: CASSLRLVSGANVLTF
j_gene: TRBJ2-6
abundance: many
d_gene: .
v_gene: TRBV27

CDR3nt: TGTGCCAGCAGTGCCGGGATCGAACTTTATCAGCCCCAGCATTTT
CDR3aa: CASSAGIELYQPQHF
j_gene: TRBJ1-5
abundance: few
d_gene: .
v_gene: TRBV6-1

CDR3nt: TGTGCCAGCAGCGTAGATTTTGCCGGGCCAGGAGGCTACACCTTC
CDR3aa: CASSVDFAGPGGYTF
j_gene: TRBJ1-2
abundance: medium-sized
d_gene: .
v_gene: TRBV9

CDR3nt: TGTGCCAGCACCTGGACAGGGAGCGGCTATGAGCAGTTCTTC
CDR3aa: CASTWTGSGYEQFF
j_gene: TRBJ2-1
abundance: many
d_gene: TRBD1
v_gene: TRBV6-2/TRBV6-3

CDR3nt: TGTGCCATCAGTGAGTCGGAGACTCACAATCAGCCCCAGCATTTT
CDR3aa: CAISESETHNQPQHF
j_gene: TRBJ1-5
abundance: medium-sized
d_gene: .
v_gene: TRBV10-3

CDR3nt: TGTGCCATCACGGACGGGAACACTGAAGCTTTCTTT
CDR3aa: CAITDGNTEAFF
j_gene: TRBJ1-1
abundance: medium-sized
d_gene: .
v_gene: TRBV10-3

CDR3nt: TGTGCCAGCAGTGACTCCGGGTTAGGCACTGAAGCTTTCTTT
CDR3aa: CASSDSGLGTEAFF
j_gene: TRBJ1-1
abundance: many
d_gene: .
v_gene: TRBV25-1

CDR3nt: TGTGCCAGCAGCGTGGCTCGGGAAGCTAACTATGGCTACACCTTC
CDR3aa: CASSVAREANYGYTF
j_gene: TRBJ1-2
abundance: .
d_gene: .
v_gene: TRBV9

CDR3nt: TGTGCCAGCAGCTTAGGGTTGGCGATGAACACTGAAGCTTTCTTT
CDR3aa: CASSLGLAMNTEAFF
j_gene: TRBJ1-1
abundance: .
d_gene: .
v_gene: TRBV5-4

CDR3nt: TGTGCCAGCAGTTACGGGGGGGACCTTCGCGAGACCCAGTACTTC
CDR3aa: CASSYGGDLRETQYF
j_gene: TRBJ2-5
abundance: .
d_gene: TRBD2
v_gene: TRBV6-1

CDR3nt: TGCAGTGCTAGTGTGGGGGCGCGCAATTCACCCCTCCACTTT
CDR3aa: CSASVGARNSPLHF
j_gene: TRBJ1-6
abundance: .
d_gene: .
v_gene: TRBV20-1